This T cell receptor (beta chain) was obtained from a study of blood T cells in healthy people across ages. Notes on this clonotype: Its antigen is unidentified.

Deletions cut 7 bases from V and 5 bases from J, with 14 bases between. Germline assignment: CDR1 MNHEY and CDR2 SVGAGI. CDR3 length: 13 amino acids. Primers used in a second PCR of roughly 7 to 12 cycles were a sample-barcoded 5' primer and a J-beta primer mix. TCRdb re-called the 5' RACE reads with MiXCR, one entry per CDR3 protein. The sample gives 1.4 million to 1.5 million distinct CDR3 sequences, approximately 38% of which show up once; roughly 7.7% is in the top ten. The study's findings and limits: Any conclusive comparison of naive versus antigen-experienced cells was prevented by using unsorted PBMCs. Estimates of total diversity, which came from one million sequenced T cells, were considered to be underestimates. Both higher diversity and more naive CD4+ cells marked long-lived donors when set against aged donors.

The chain carries TRBV6-5 and TRBJ1-1; D possibly corresponds to TRBD1 (5 bases). The sample was blood. The sequence was obtained from a woman aged 18-29 years in good health. The CDR3 region is CASTEDGTTEAFF. The CDR3 DNA reads TGTGCCAGCACCGAGGACGGGACTACTGAAGCTTTCTTT.